This T cell receptor beta chain was captured in a study of blood T cell repertoires in COVID-19. Overall study context: PBMCs, B-cell-depleted T cells, or T cells provided the cDNA or gDNA that made up the material.

Profiling relied on immunoSEQ multiplex PCR, and the TCRdb table lists in-frame clones only, not all of them. The repertoire has roughly 120,000 clones, about 83% of them found once; the top ten carry about 5.7%. The CDR3 has 18 residues. The V gene end was trimmed by 3 bases and the J gene end by 0 bases; junction bases not matched to a gene: 8. Germline CDR1 reads MNHEY; CDR2 reads SVGEGT. The sequence came from a human donor in a cohort sampled during active COVID-19. The source material was peripheral blood. The genes are TRBV6-2 or TRBV6-3 and TRBJ2-6; TRBD1 matches 7 bases. DNA of the CDR3: TGTGCCAGCAGTTATGAGGGACAGTCCCCCTCTGGGGCCAACGTCCTGACTTTC. This sequence encodes CASSYEGQSPSGANVLTF.